This T cell receptor beta chain was recovered during a study of beta chain features in type 1 diabetes. CDR1 and CDR2 from the germline V gene are MGHRA and YSYEKL. The CDR3 loop spans 13 amino acids. V was pared by 1 base and J by 6 bases, with 7 bases between. Sorted populations were all over 98% pure. Expressed TCRB transcripts were sequenced, since all the RNA that had been isolated was reverse transcribed. Repertoires were generated with immunoSEQ multiplex PCR, while TCRdb's copy carries only in-frame clones and drops some. The sample lists hundreds of thousands of clones, roughly 12% seen once, with more than 0.015% in the top ten.

Sequencing input: naive CD4+ T cells from blood. The receptor's source is a man younger than 35 in good health. The V and J genes are TRBV4-1 and TRBJ2-1, with no clear D. CDR3 sequence reads: CASSQGLFNEQFF. In DNA form, the CDR3 reads TGCGCCAGCAGCCAAGGTCTGTTCAATGAGCAGTTCTTC.